This TCR beta chain was identified during a study of cytomegalovirus exposure and HLA in healthy donors. Findings and limits, study-wide: Productive rates of about 90% or about 30% were seen for most TCR beta V segments in an earlier analysis. Relative to the 666-donor mean, N-insertions were reportedly fewer in an Asian-associated ancestry cluster in a later analysis.

As regards this clone: The antigen is undetermined.

In the PCR, 60 Vbeta and 13 Jbeta primers were used. Generated by immunoSEQ multiplex PCR, the TCRdb table keeps only in-frame clones and is missing some. The sample includes some 130,000 clones, 80% of them seen just once. The CDR3 totals 13 residues. This TCR was recovered from a man aged 30 to 39 in good health. V gene TRBV21-1 combines with J gene TRBJ2-5; TRBD2, the D gene given by the table, was not confirmed from the DNA. TRBV21-1 is flagged as a pseudogene. The specimen sequenced was PBMCs. CDR3 protein: CASSTRRPETQYF. The DNA of the CDR3 is TGTGCCAGCAGCACTAGGCGGCCAGAGACCCAGTACTTC.